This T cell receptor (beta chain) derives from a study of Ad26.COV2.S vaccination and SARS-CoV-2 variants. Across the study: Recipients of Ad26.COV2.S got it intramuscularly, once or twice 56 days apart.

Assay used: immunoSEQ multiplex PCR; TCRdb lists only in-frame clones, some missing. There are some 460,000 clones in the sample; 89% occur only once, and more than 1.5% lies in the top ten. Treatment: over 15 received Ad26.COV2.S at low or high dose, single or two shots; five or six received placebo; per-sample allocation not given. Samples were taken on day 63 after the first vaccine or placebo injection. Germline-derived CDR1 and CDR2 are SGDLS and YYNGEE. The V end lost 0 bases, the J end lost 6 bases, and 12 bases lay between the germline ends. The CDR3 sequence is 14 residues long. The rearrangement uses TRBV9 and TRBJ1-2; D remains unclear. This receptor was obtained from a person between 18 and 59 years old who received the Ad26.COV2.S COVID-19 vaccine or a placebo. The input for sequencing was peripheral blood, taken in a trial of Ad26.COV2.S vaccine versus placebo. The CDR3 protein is CASSVGQSPHGYTF. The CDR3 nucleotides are TGTGCCAGCAGCGTAGGTCAGTCACCCCATGGCTACACCTTC.